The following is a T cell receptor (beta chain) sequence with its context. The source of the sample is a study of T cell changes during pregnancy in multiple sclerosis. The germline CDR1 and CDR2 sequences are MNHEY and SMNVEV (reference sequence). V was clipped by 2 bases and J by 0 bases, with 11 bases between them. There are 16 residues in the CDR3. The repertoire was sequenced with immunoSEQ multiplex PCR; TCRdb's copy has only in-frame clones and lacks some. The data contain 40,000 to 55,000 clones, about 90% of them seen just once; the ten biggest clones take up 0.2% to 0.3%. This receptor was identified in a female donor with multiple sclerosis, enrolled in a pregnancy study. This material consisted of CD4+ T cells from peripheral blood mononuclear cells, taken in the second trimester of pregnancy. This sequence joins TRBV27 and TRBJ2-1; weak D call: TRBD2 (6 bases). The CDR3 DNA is TGTGCCAGCAGTTTAAGGGGACTTAGCTCCTACAATGAGCAGTTCTTC. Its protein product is CASSLRGLSSYNEQFF.